Below, 28 T cell receptor beta chains from the same sample are listed, as sequenced in a study of cytomegalovirus exposure and HLA in healthy donors. Libraries were prepared by immunoSEQ multiplex PCR; TCRdb keeps only in-frame clonotypes and omits some of them. In the table there are about 150,000 clones, more than 70% of which are singletons. The specimen was PBMCs. Receptors originate from a man aged 18-30 years in good health and CMV-seronegative.

J is TRBJ2-2 and V is TRBV6-6; D is undetermined. Germline CDR1 is MNHNY and CDR2 is SVGAGI (reference sequence). This CDR3 is built from 15 residues. V was shortened by 3 bases and J by 3 bases, with 11 bases between the two germline ends. CDR3 sequence: CASSYHSSYTGELFF. CDR3 coding DNA: TGTGCCAGCAGTTATCATAGTAGTTACACCGGGGAGCTGTTTTTT.

The V call is TRBV27, the J call TRBJ2-3, with 10 bases matching TRBD2. CDR3 length: 22 residues. Germline-derived CDR1 and CDR2 are MNHEY and SMNVEV (reference sequence). After removal of 6 bases from V and 2 bases from J, the junction contained 26 bases not matched to a gene. The CDR3 loop is CASSLGGPSGSYRPRSTDTQYF. The DNA for the CDR3 is TGTGCCAGCAGCCTAGGTGGTCCTAGCGGGAGTTACCGTCCACGTTCCACAGATACGCAGTATTTT.

The V call is TRBV27, the J call TRBJ2-5; D perhaps matches TRBD2 (5 bases). Germline CDR1 MNHEY, CDR2 SMNVEV (reference sequence). Trimming cost V 3 bases and J 4 bases, with 15 bases left between them. The CDR3 is made up of 15 amino acids. The CDR3 sequence: CASSFTGFVGETQYF. The CDR3 DNA is TGTGCCAGCAGTTTCACGGGGTTCGTTGGAGAGACCCAGTACTTC.

CDR3 sequence (DNA): TGTGCCAGTAGTATTATAGGCTACACCTTC. The encoded protein is CASSIIGYTF. The rearrangement links TRBV19 to TRBJ1-2; no clear D. Trimming stripped 3 bases from V and 8 bases from J, with 4 bases between. The germline gives CDR1 LNHDA, CDR2 SQIVND (reference sequence). The CDR3 totals 10 residues.

This chain uses TRBV5-1 with TRBJ2-3; TRBD1 agrees at 8 bases. With V trimmed by 7 bases and J by 0 bases, 7 bases remained unmatched. This CDR3 spans 15 amino acids. Per germline, CDR1 SGHRS and CDR2 YFSETQ. The chain's CDR3 is CASSQGASSTDTQYF. In DNA, the CDR3 is TGCGCCAGCTCTCAGGGGGCTTCTAGCACAGATACGCAGTATTTT.

The V gene is TRBV7-2, the J gene TRBJ2-7; TRBD2 is a possible D gene (5 bases). Trimming took 1 base from V and 2 from J, leaving 15 bases between them. Germline V lookup: CDR1 SGHTA, CDR2 FQGNSA. The CDR3 runs 16 residues. In DNA form, the CDR3 reads TGTGCCAGCAGCTTAGTCTCTGCTAGCTCTACCTACGAGCAGTACTTC. This gives the protein CASSLVSASSTYEQYF.

CDR3 sequence reads: CSGIGRSWTGGETQYF. The CDR3 region has the DNA TGCAGCGGCATCGGACGAAGCTGGACAGGGGGAGAGACCCAGTACTTC. This sequence joins TRBV29-1 and TRBJ2-5; 10 bases match TRBD1. The CDR3 sequence is 16 residues long. Germline values: CDR1 SQVTM, CDR2 ANQGSEA. The junction had 15 bases not matched to a gene; V was cut back by 7 bases and J by 4 bases. Full variable domain (outside the CDR3, taken from reference TRBV29-1 and TRBJ2-5): SAVISQKPSRDICQRGTSLTIQCQVDSQVTMMFWYRQQPGQSLTLIATANQGSEATYESGFVIDKFPISRPNLTFSTLTVSNMSPEDSSIYLCSGIGRSWTGGETQYFGPGTRLLVL.

CDR3 protein: CASSSTPYDEQFF. The CDR3 nucleotides are TGTGCCAGCAGCTCAACTCCTTACGATGAGCAGTTCTTC. The genes are TRBV7-8 and TRBJ2-1; D is uncertain. Germline assignment: CDR1 SGHVS and CDR2 FQNEAQ. V was trimmed by 4 bases and J by 8 bases, leaving 12 bases between them. The CDR3 runs to 13 residues.

This clone was seen just once. This chain joins TRBV19 and TRBJ1-2; 7 bases map to TRBD1. Germline CDR1 reads LNHDA; CDR2 reads SQIVND (reference sequence). With 7 bases clipped from V and 3 bases from J, the junction kept 8 bases outside the gene matches. CDR3 length: 14 amino acids. CDR3 in amino acids: CASTQGDTDYGYTF. As DNA, the CDR3 is TGTGCCAGTACCCAGGGGGACACCGACTATGGCTACACCTTC.

In its sample, this clone is medium-sized. The genes are TRBV7-2 and TRBJ2-7; 14 bases fit TRBD2. The CDR3 runs to 15 residues. The germline gives CDR1 SGHTA, CDR2 FQGNSA. J gave up 5 bases and V 7 bases, and 7 bases lay outside the gene matches. The CDR3 is CASTLTSGRAHEQYF. The DNA for the CDR3 is TGTGCCAGCACCTTGACTAGCGGGAGGGCCCACGAGCAGTACTTC.

The chain links TRBV11-2 to TRBJ1-5, with D hard to call. Trimming stripped 3 bases from V and 0 bases from J, with 6 bases between. The CDR3 length is 14 residues. The V gene's germline CDR1 is SGHAT and CDR2 FQNNGV. The CDR3 spells CASSFGYSNQPQHF. Here the CDR3 DNA reads TGTGCCAGCAGCTTCGGGTATAGCAATCAGCCCCAGCATTTT.

The V and J genes are TRBV29-1 and TRBJ2-4; 10 nucleotides align to TRBD2. Germline V lookup: CDR1 SQVTM, CDR2 ANQGSEA. V shed 4 bases, J shed 9 bases, and the junction held 12 bases outside the gene matches. This CDR3 region has 15 residues. Written as DNA, the CDR3 is TGCAGCGTTGTCTTTCTAGCGGGAGATGTCGGCATTCAGTACTTC. It yields the protein CSVVFLAGDVGIQYF. Together with reference TRBV29-1 and TRBJ2-4, the CDR3 gives the full variable domain: SAVISQKPSRDICQRGTSLTIQCQVDSQVTMMFWYRQQPGQSLTLIATANQGSEATYESGFVIDKFPISRPNLTFSTLTVSNMSPEDSSIYLCSVVFLAGDVGIQYFGAGTRLSVL.

The gene calls are TRBV7-2 and TRBJ1-3; D is ambiguous. The CDR3 runs to 13 residues. Germline V CDR1 and CDR2: SGHTA, FQGNSA. V lost 5 bases and J lost 0, with 5 bases in between. The CDR3 DNA is TGTGCCAGCAGCCAATTCTCTGGAAACACCATATATTTT. This translates into CASSQFSGNTIYF.

The V call is TRBV27, the J call TRBJ2-1; D perhaps matches TRBD2 (6 bases). The V end lost 0 bases, the J end lost 6 bases, and 15 bases lay between the germline ends. From germline, CDR1 is MNHEY and CDR2 SMNVEV (reference sequence). This CDR3 comprises 16 residues. In DNA form, the CDR3 reads TGTGCCAGCAGTTTATCGCCGGGGGATAGGGTCAATGAGCAGTTCTTC. It translates to CASSLSPGDRVNEQFF.

The chain joins TRBV28 to TRBJ1-1; no definite D call. The CDR3 sequence is 15 residues long. Trimming shortened V by 3 bases and J by 2 bases, and 13 bases separated the two germline ends. Germline loops: CDR1 MDHEN, CDR2 SYDVKM. The CDR3: CASSFVVGSNTEAFF. The DNA for the CDR3 is TGTGCCAGCAGTTTTGTTGTAGGGAGTAACACTGAAGCTTTCTTT.

The chain has TRBV20-1 and TRBJ2-1; D gene uncertain. This CDR3 region has 10 residues. The germline CDR1 and CDR2 sequences are DFQATT and SNEGSKA (reference sequence). V was shortened by 4 bases and J by 9 bases, with 7 bases between the two germline ends. The CDR3 is CSATTGEQFF. The CDR3, as DNA: TGCAGTGCTACCACCGGTGAGCAGTTCTTC.

This clone was observed a single time. The rearrangement joins TRBV7-2 to TRBJ1-6, with D unclear. V was pared by 0 bases and J by 0 bases, with 9 bases between. This CDR3 is built from 17 residues. The V gene's germline CDR1 is SGHTA and CDR2 FQGNSA. In DNA form, the CDR3 reads TGTGCCAGCAGCTTAGCGAGCGATGCCTCCTATAATTCACCCCTCCACTTT. Protein sequence: CASSLASDASYNSPLHF.

The rearrangement uses TRBV27 and TRBJ2-7; TRBD1 agrees at 9 bases. This CDR3 spans 15 amino acids. V lost 4 bases to trimming and J lost 3 bases; unmatched junction nucleotides: 7. Germline lookup yields CDR1 MNHEY and CDR2 SMNVEV (reference sequence). The CDR3 DNA is TGTGCCAGCAGTTGGGGGACAGGGTATAGCTACGAGCAGTACTTC. Its translation: CASSWGTGYSYEQYF.

The rearrangement links TRBV4-3 to TRBJ2-1; TRBD2 aligns across 9 bases. Germline V lookup: CDR1 LGHNA, CDR2 YSLEER. V trimming: 1 base; J trimming: 6 bases; junction bases outside the gene matches: 4. The CDR3 is 15 amino acids. The CDR3 spells CASSQGVSGSNEQFF. CDR3 bases: TGCGCCAGCAGCCAAGGTGTTAGCGGGAGCAATGAGCAGTTCTTC.

The V and J genes are TRBV5-6 and TRBJ1-5, with a tentative D call TRBD1 (5 bases). Germline CDR1 and CDR2: SGHDT and YYEEEE. Trimming pared 0 bases from V and 3 bases from J, leaving 10 bases between. The CDR3 totals 15 residues. CDR3 DNA sequence: TGTGCCAGCAGCTTGGGTACAGGATTCAATCAGCCCCAGCATTTT. Translated: CASSLGTGFNQPQHF.

J is TRBJ1-1 and V is TRBV6-6; D ambiguous. CDR3 length equals 13 residues. Trimming took off 4 bases at V and 2 bases at J, with 8 bases between the two ends. The germline V gene has CDR1 MNHNY and CDR2 SVGAGI (reference sequence). The DNA for the CDR3 is TGTGCCAGCAGTTTGCAGATAAACACTGAAGCTTTCTTT. Protein product: CASSLQINTEAFF.

V is TRBV29-1 and J is TRBJ2-1, with a possible D match to TRBD1 (5 bases). Germline V gene sequence: CDR1 SQVTM, CDR2 ANQGSEA. V was trimmed by 3 bases and J by 0 bases, leaving 15 bases between them. The CDR3 spans 16 residues. CDR3 protein: CSVDQVDRYSYNEQFF. In nucleotides, the CDR3 is TGCAGCGTTGATCAGGTTGACAGATACTCCTACAATGAGCAGTTCTTC.

The chain is built from TRBV2 and TRBJ2-2; D may be TRBD2 (6 bases). The V and J ends lost 9 bases and 7 bases respectively, with 18 bases between them. Germline V gives CDR1 SNHLY, CDR2 FYNNEI. The CDR3 is 14 amino acids. Here the CDR3 DNA reads TGTGCCAGTGCGGGACGGGGGTTTGACGGGGAGCTGTTTTTT. Its protein is CASAGRGFDGELFF.

The V call is TRBV13, the J call TRBJ2-1; no clear D gene. Germline V gene data show CDR1 as PRHDT and CDR2 as FYEKMQ (reference sequence). This CDR3 contains 15 residues. V lost 5 bases to trimming and J lost 9 bases, with 20 bases between them. The chain's CDR3 is CASSVTPGRSTEQFF. The CDR3 DNA reads TGTGCCAGCAGCGTTACCCCGGGTCGATCCACTGAGCAGTTCTTC.

This sequence joins TRBV7-6 and TRBJ2-7, with D possibly being TRBD1 (5 bases). Deletions cut 2 bases from V and 4 bases from J, with 27 bases between. The CDR3 spans 19 residues. Germline values: CDR1 SGHVS, CDR2 FNYEAQ. For the CDR3, the DNA is TGTGCCAGCAGCTTACTCACCCCTATTGGGCAAGAGAAGGGGTACGAGCAGTACTTC. As protein: CASSLLTPIGQEKGYEQYF.

The genes are TRBV27 and TRBJ1-1; TRBD1 matches at 7 bases. The V gene end was trimmed by 6 bases and the J gene end by 4 bases; junction bases not matched to a gene: 8. CDR3 size: 14 residues. Per the germline V gene, CDR1 is MNHEY and CDR2 is SMNVEV (reference sequence). DNA for the CDR3: TGTGCCAGCAGCCGAAACAGGGGTGGCACTGAAGCTTTCTTT. This codes for CASSRNRGGTEAFF.

The chain employs TRBV5-4 and TRBJ2-2; tentatively, D is TRBD2 (7 bases). CDR3 size: 16 residues. The V end lost 4 bases, the J end lost 4 bases, and 17 bases lay between the germline ends. Germline CDR1 reads SGHNT; CDR2 reads YYREEE (reference sequence). CDR3: CASSPARGAGTGELFF. DNA of the CDR3: TGTGCCAGCAGCCCAGCTCGGGGGGCGGGCACCGGGGAGCTGTTTTTT.

This sequence joins TRBV7-2 and TRBJ1-1, with D uncertain. The CDR3 loop spans 13 amino acids. The ends were cut back, 3 bases at V and 2 bases at J, with 7 bases in the middle. The germline V gene has CDR1 SGHTA and CDR2 FQGNSA. CDR3 nucleotides: TGTGCCAGCAGCTTTACAGTAAACACTGAAGCTTTCTTT. Its translation: CASSFTVNTEAFF.